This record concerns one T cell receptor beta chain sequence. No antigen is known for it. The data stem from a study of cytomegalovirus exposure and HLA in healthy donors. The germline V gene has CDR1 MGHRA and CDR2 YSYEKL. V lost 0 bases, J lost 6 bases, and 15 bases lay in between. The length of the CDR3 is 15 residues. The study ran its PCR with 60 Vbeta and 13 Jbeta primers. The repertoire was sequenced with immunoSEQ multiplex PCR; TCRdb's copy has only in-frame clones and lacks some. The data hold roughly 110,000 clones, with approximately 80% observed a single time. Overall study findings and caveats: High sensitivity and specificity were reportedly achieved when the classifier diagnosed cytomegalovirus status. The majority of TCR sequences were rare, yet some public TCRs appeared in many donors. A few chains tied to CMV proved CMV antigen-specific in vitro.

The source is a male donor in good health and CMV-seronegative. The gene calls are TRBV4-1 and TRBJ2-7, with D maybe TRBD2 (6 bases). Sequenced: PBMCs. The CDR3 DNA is TGCGCCAGCAGCCAAGAGGTCGGGACTCTTCTCGAGCAGTACTTC. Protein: CASSQEVGTLLEQYF.